These 16 T cell receptor beta chains share one sample of origin, sequenced in a study of cytotoxic CD8 clonotypes in ibrutinib-treated CLL. Method: immunoSEQ multiplex PCR; TCRdb's copy keeps in-frame clones and lacks some. Seen here are about 130,000 clones, 79% observed once, and the top ten hold 9.5% to 15%. The material was PBMCs, obtained after 12 months of ibrutinib treatment. These receptor sequences come from a human donor with chronic lymphocytic leukemia.

J is TRBJ2-7 and V is TRBV7-6; TRBD2 agrees at 13 bases. The CDR3 has 15 residues. Trimming cost V 0 bases and J 6 bases; bases outside gene matches: 2. Germline CDR1 and CDR2: SGHVS and FNYEAQ. The CDR3: CASSLARTSGSEQYF. Here the CDR3 DNA reads TGTGCCAGCAGCTTAGCAAGGACTAGCGGGAGCGAGCAGTACTTC.

The chain has TRBV14 and TRBJ2-1; perhaps TRBD2 as D (5 bases). Trimming stripped 5 bases from V and 9 bases from J, with 20 bases between. CDR1 is SGHDN, CDR2 FVKESK, per germline. This CDR3 is built from 15 residues. The CDR3 coding sequence is TGTGCCAGCAGCTCACTAGGTACTGGGATGGGTGAGCAGTTCTTC. Translating gives CASSSLGTGMGEQFF.

This chain joins TRBV29-1 and TRBJ1-5, with unresolved D. This CDR3 region has 13 residues. Germline V gives CDR1 SQVTM, CDR2 ANQGSEA. Trimming pared 4 bases from V and 2 bases from J, leaving 9 bases between. The CDR3 DNA follows: TGCAGCGTTGTAGTGGCGGGCAATCAGCCCCAGCATTTT. Its translation: CSVVVAGNQPQHF.

The chain uses TRBV6-6 and TRBJ1-3; the match to TRBD1 covers 8 bases. CDR3 size: 15 residues. Germline values: CDR1 MNHNY, CDR2 SVGAGI (reference sequence). The V and J ends lost 6 bases and 0 bases, in that order; junction bases with no gene match: 4. CDR3: CASRDTGGSGNTIYF. As DNA, the CDR3 is TGTGCCAGCAGAGATACAGGGGGCTCTGGAAACACCATATATTTT.

The chain recombines TRBV27 with TRBJ1-5; 10 bases match TRBD1. Per the germline V gene, CDR1 is MNHEY and CDR2 is SMNVEV (reference sequence). This CDR3 comprises 16 residues. J gave up 0 bases and V 6 bases, and 5 bases lay outside the gene matches. CDR3 residues: CASSPGQGDSNQPQHF. The CDR3 DNA is TGTGCCAGCAGCCCTGGACAGGGGGATAGCAATCAGCCCCAGCATTTT.

This chain links TRBV30 with TRBJ2-5, with D perhaps matching TRBD1 (6 bases). The V gene's germline CDR1 is GTSNPN and CDR2 SVGIG (reference sequence). V gave up 8 bases and J gave up 5 bases, with 18 bases separating them. This CDR3 region has 13 residues. Here the CDR3 DNA reads TGTGCCACCGAGACAGGTGGTGGGGAGACCCAGTACTTC. Its protein product is CATETGGGETQYF.

The table lists this clone with a count of one. The genes are TRBV6-5 and TRBJ2-3; 7 positions match TRBD1. This CDR3 contains 15 residues. Germline-derived CDR1 and CDR2 are MNHEY and SVGAGI. The J segment lost 1 base and the V segment lost 5 bases, leaving 6 bases of the junction unmatched. The CDR3 here is CASSPLGQGTDTQYF. The CDR3 coding sequence is TGTGCCAGCAGTCCCTTAGGACAGGGCACAGATACGCAGTATTTT.

The V and J genes are TRBV6-1 and TRBJ2-5; 13 bases align to TRBD2. J gave up 2 bases and V 5 bases, and 5 bases lay outside the gene matches. The germline V gene encodes CDR1 MNHNS and CDR2 SASEGT. The CDR3 extends over 16 amino acids. CDR3 nucleotide sequence: TGTGCCAGCAGTAAAGGGACTAGCGGGACACAAGAGACCCAGTACTTC. It specifies CASSKGTSGTQETQYF.

The gene calls are TRBV4-2 and TRBJ2-7; D uncertain. CDR3 length: 15 residues. With 1 base removed from V and 4 bases from J, the gap between germline ends came to 14 bases. Germline V gene data show CDR1 as LGHNA and CDR2 as YNFKEQ. As DNA, the CDR3 is TGTGCCAGCAGCCAAGTTGGTGAGGATTCTTACGAGCAGTACTTC. Amino acid sequence: CASSQVGEDSYEQYF.

V usage is TRBV6-5 and J usage is TRBJ1-3; possibly TRBD1 for D (6 bases). V was cut by 7 bases and J by 2 bases, with 15 bases left in between. The CDR3 is 15 amino acids. Germline CDR1 reads MNHEY; CDR2 reads SVGAGI. The CDR3 bases are TGTGCCAGCAAACAACAGGGATCACCTGGAAACACCATATATTTT. Translated: CASKQQGSPGNTIYF.

The chain combines TRBV19 with TRBJ2-2, with 10 bases matching TRBD1. CDR1 is LNHDA and CDR2 is SQIVND in the germline V gene (reference sequence). The CDR3 totals 15 residues. The V and J ends lost 6 bases and 4 bases, in that order; junction bases with no gene match: 5. Here the CDR3 DNA reads TGTGCCAGTAGCGACAGGGGGCGCGGCACCGGGGAGCTGTTTTTT. It translates to CASSDRGRGTGELFF.

This chain uses TRBV5-1 with TRBJ1-3; 7 bases map to TRBD1. Per germline, CDR1 SGHRS and CDR2 YFSETQ. V was clipped by 8 bases and J by 0 bases; unmatched bases: 5. The CDR3 is 14 residues long. In DNA, the CDR3 is TGCGCCAGTACGACAGGGCCCTCTGGAAACACCATATATTTT. It is translated as CASTTGPSGNTIYF. The complete variable domain, with remaining parts taken from reference TRBV5-1 and TRBJ1-3, reads KAGVTQTPRYLIKTRGQQVTLSCSPISGHRSVSWYQQTPGQGLQFLFEYFSETQRNKGNFPGRFSGRQFSNSRSEMNVSTLELGDSALYLCASTTGPSGNTIYFGEGSWLTVV.

This chain uses TRBV5-4 with TRBJ2-3; tentatively, D is TRBD2 (5 bases). CDR3 size: 16 residues. CDR1 SGHNT and CDR2 YYREEE come from the germline V gene (reference sequence). The V end was cut by 1 base, the J end by 2 bases, with 14 bases between. The CDR3 sequence is CASSLIPRVNTDTQYF. The CDR3 nucleotides are TGTGCCAGCAGCTTGATCCCGCGGGTGAACACAGATACGCAGTATTTT.

This chain joins TRBV7-2 and TRBJ2-2; D uncertain. The germline gives CDR1 SGHTA, CDR2 FQGNSA. The CDR3 extends over 16 amino acids. V was pared by 1 base and J by 0 bases, with 9 bases between. CDR3 DNA: TGTGCCAGCAGCTTAGTGTCTCACGCGAACACCGGGGAGCTGTTTTTT. As protein: CASSLVSHANTGELFF.

This CDR3 reads CASSWGTSGSYEQYF. CDR3 bases: TGTGCCAGCAGCTGGGGGACTAGCGGGAGCTACGAGCAGTACTTC. V gene TRBV5-4 combines with J gene TRBJ2-7; 14 nucleotides agree with TRBD2. The CDR3 has 15 residues. The ends lost 3 bases at V and 3 bases at J; junction bases unmatched: 2. The germline CDR1 and CDR2 sequences are SGHNT and YYREEE (reference sequence). Variable domain in full (rest from reference TRBV5-4 and TRBJ2-7): ETGVTQSPTHLIKTRGQQVTLRCSSQSGHNTVSWYQQALGQGPQFIFQYYREEENGRGNFPPRFSGLQFPNYSSELNVNALELDDSALYLCASSWGTSGSYEQYFGPGTRLTVT.

The chain combines TRBV11-2 with TRBJ2-1; D is ambiguous. The V end lost 2 bases, the J end lost 0 bases, and 11 bases lay between the germline ends. The V gene's germline CDR1 is SGHAT and CDR2 FQNNGV. There are 16 residues in the CDR3. The CDR3 loop reads CASSLLPLSSYNEQFF. The CDR3 DNA reads as TGTGCCAGCAGCTTACTGCCCCTGAGCTCCTACAATGAGCAGTTCTTC.